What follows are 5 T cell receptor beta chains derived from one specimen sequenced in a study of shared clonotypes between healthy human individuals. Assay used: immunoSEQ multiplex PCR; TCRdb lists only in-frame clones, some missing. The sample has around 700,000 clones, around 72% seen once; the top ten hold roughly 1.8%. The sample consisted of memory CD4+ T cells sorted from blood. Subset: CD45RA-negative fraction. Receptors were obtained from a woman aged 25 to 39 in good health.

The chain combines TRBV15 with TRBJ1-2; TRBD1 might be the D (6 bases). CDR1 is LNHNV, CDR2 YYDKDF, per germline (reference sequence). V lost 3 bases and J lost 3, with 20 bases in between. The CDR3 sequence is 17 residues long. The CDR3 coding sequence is TGTGCCACCAGCAGCGATCTTGGGACACCGCGGGACTATGGCTACACCTTC. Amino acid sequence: CATSSDLGTPRDYGYTF.

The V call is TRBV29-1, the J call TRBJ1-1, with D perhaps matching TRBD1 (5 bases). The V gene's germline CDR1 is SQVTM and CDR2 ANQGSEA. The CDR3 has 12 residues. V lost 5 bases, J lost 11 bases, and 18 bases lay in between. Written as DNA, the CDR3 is TGCAGCGTTCCGGGACCCGGGATTTGGGCTTTCTTT. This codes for CSVPGPGIWAFF.

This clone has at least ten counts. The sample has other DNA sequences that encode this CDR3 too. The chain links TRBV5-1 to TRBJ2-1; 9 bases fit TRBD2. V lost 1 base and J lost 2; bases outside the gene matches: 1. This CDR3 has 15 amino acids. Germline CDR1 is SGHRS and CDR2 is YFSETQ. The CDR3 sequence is CASSLSSGAYNEQFF. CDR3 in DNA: TGCGCCAGCAGCTTGTCTAGCGGGGCCTACAATGAGCAGTTCTTC. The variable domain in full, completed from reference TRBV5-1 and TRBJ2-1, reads KAGVTQTPRYLIKTRGQQVTLSCSPISGHRSVSWYQQTPGQGLQFLFEYFSETQRNKGNFPGRFSGRQFSNSRSEMNVSTLELGDSALYLCASSLSSGAYNEQFFGPGTRLTVL.

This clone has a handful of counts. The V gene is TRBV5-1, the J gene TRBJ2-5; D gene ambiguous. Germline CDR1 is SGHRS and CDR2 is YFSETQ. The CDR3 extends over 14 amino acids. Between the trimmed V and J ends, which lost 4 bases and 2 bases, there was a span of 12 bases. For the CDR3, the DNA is TGCGCCAGCAGCCCCCAAAGGGCTCAAGAGACCCAGTACTTC. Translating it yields CASSPQRAQETQYF. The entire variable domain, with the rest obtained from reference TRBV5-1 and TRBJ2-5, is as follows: KAGVTQTPRYLIKTRGQQVTLSCSPISGHRSVSWYQQTPGQGLQFLFEYFSETQRNKGNFPGRFSGRQFSNSRSEMNVSTLELGDSALYLCASSPQRAQETQYFGPGTRLLVL.

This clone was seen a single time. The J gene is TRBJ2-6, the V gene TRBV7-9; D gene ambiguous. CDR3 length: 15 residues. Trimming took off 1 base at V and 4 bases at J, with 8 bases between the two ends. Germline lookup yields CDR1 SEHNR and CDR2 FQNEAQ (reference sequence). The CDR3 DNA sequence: TGTGCCAGCAGCTTAGAAGTGGGCGGGGCCAACGTCCTGACTTTC. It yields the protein CASSLEVGGANVLTF.